Listed here are 30 T cell receptor beta chains from one sample, sequenced in a study of Ad26.COV2.S vaccination and SARS-CoV-2 variants. The assay was immunoSEQ multiplex PCR, and TCRdb's table has in-frame clones only and misses some. The data show approximately 240,000 clones, with approximately 87% seen just once and about 11% held by the top ten. Treatment in this sample: over 15 received Ad26.COV2.S at low or high dose, single or two shots; about 5 received placebo; per-sample allocation not given. Collection of the samples took place on day 63 after the first injection of vaccine or placebo. Source: peripheral blood, taken in a trial of Ad26.COV2.S vaccine versus placebo. Receptors were obtained from a person between 18 and 65 years old who received the Ad26.COV2.S COVID-19 vaccine or a placebo.

In DNA, the CDR3 is TGTGCCTGGAATGACGGGGGAAACACCATATATTTT. This translates into CAWNDGGNTIYF. V gene TRBV30 combines with J gene TRBJ1-3; D not resolved. This CDR3 is built from 12 residues. Trimming cost V 4 bases and J 4 bases, with 8 bases left between them. Germline loops: CDR1 GTSNPN, CDR2 SVGIG (reference sequence).

This sequence joins TRBV19 and TRBJ1-2, with 8 bases that match TRBD1. CDR1 is LNHDA, CDR2 SQIVND, per germline (reference sequence). The V and J ends lost 6 bases and 7 bases, in that order; junction bases with no gene match: 10. This CDR3 comprises 14 residues. Here the CDR3 DNA reads TGTGCCAGTAGGGCCCCGGGACAGGAGACTGGCTACACCTTC. This gives the protein CASRAPGQETGYTF.

The genes are TRBV30 and TRBJ2-1; D may be TRBD1 or TRBD2 (5 bases each). V was trimmed by 1 base and J by 7 bases, leaving 8 bases between them. CDR3 size: 12 residues. Germline V gene lookup returns CDR1 GTSNPN and CDR2 SVGIG (reference sequence). The CDR3 coding sequence is TGTGCCTGGAGTGCCGGGGCAAATGAGCAGTTCTTC. This translates into CAWSAGANEQFF. The whole variable domain, filled in from reference TRBV30 and TRBJ2-1, reads SQTIHQWPATLVQPVGSPLSLECTVEGTSNPNLYWYRQAAGRGLQLLFYSVGIGQISSEVPQNLSASRPQDRQFILSSKKLLLSDSGFYLCAWSAGANEQFFGPGTRLTVL.

The chain has TRBV27 and TRBJ1-2; 7 bases agree with TRBD1. Germline-derived CDR1 and CDR2 are MNHEY and SMNVEV (reference sequence). The CDR3 runs 14 residues. The V and J ends lost 2 bases and 5 bases, in that order; junction bases with no gene match: 5. CDR3 nucleotide sequence: TGTGCCAGCAGTTTAGGTTCAGGGGGGTATGGCTACACCTTC. Protein product: CASSLGSGGYGYTF.

The J gene is TRBJ2-2, the V gene TRBV25-1; 8 bases are shared with TRBD2. Per germline, CDR1 MGHDK and CDR2 SYGVNS. This CDR3 contains 15 residues. V dropped 6 bases and J dropped 2; count of bases not matched to a gene: 5. The CDR3 is CASSRGGSNTGELFF. The CDR3 DNA sequence: TGTGCCAGCAGCCGGGGGGGAAGTAACACCGGGGAGCTGTTTTTT.

The CDR3 bases are TGTGCCAGCAGTTCCCGGGGAGGGAGGGGGCCTTGGAACACTGAAGCTTTCTTT. Translating it yields CASSSRGGRGPWNTEAFF. This chain links TRBV27 with TRBJ1-1; 7 nucleotides align to TRBD1. CDR1 and CDR2 (germline): MNHEY, SMNVEV (reference sequence). The CDR3 sequence is 18 residues long. Trimming cost V 4 bases and J 1 base; bases outside gene matches: 15.

The chain couples TRBV30 to TRBJ2-4; no definite D call. The V and J ends lost 0 bases and 5 bases respectively, with 2 bases between them. CDR3 length: 11 residues. CDR1 and CDR2 (germline): GTSNPN, SVGIG (reference sequence). The DNA of the CDR3 is TGTGCCTGGAGTGTACAAAACATTCAGTACTTC. Its protein is CAWSVQNIQYF.

This clone was detected only once. This CDR3 is also generated by other DNA sequences in the sample. The chain joins TRBV19 to TRBJ1-6; D gene unclear. This CDR3 comprises 12 residues. Germline-derived CDR1 and CDR2 are LNHDA and SQIVND (reference sequence). V was pared by 3 bases and J by 6 bases, with 3 bases between. CDR3 nucleotides: TGTGCCAGTAGTATTGTTAATTCACCCCTCCACTTT. The encoded protein is CASSIVNSPLHF.

The chain joins TRBV6-6 to TRBJ1-4, with 9 bases matching TRBD1. Per the germline V gene, CDR1 is MNHNY and CDR2 is SVGAGI (reference sequence). The CDR3 runs to 17 residues. Trimming removed 5 bases from V and 3 bases from J; junction bases left unmatched: 10. The CDR3 region is CASSPQNRGQANEKLFF. The CDR3 nucleotides read TGTGCCAGCAGTCCCCAAAACAGGGGGCAGGCTAATGAAAAACTGTTTTTT.

This chain connects TRBV7-9 to TRBJ1-4, with D hard to call. Deletions cut 4 bases from V and 2 bases from J, with 14 bases between. Germline loops: CDR1 SEHNR, CDR2 FQNEAQ (reference sequence). This CDR3 comprises 16 residues. The CDR3: CASSSGGRGTNEKLFF. The CDR3 nucleotides are TGTGCCAGCAGCTCTGGAGGCCGAGGGACTAATGAAAAACTGTTTTTT.

This chain's CDR3 is CASSPDRWGSISYEQYF. The CDR3 nucleotides are TGTGCCAGCAGTCCCGACCGGTGGGGCTCTATCTCCTACGAGCAGTACTTC. The chain has TRBV28 and TRBJ2-7; possible D gene TRBD1, 5 bases. The CDR3 spans 17 residues. V shed 5 bases and J shed 0 bases, with 20 bases lying between them. Germline V CDR1 and CDR2: MDHEN, SYDVKM. The entire variable domain, with the rest obtained from reference TRBV28 and TRBJ2-7, is as follows: DVKVTQSSRYLVKRTGEKVFLECVQDMDHENMFWYRQDPGLGLRLIYFSYDVKMKEKGDIPEGYSVSREKKERFSLILESASTNQTSMYLCASSPDRWGSISYEQYFGPGTRLTVT.

This clone appeared once. A read error may account for a junction end that differs from germline. V and J are TRBV25-1 and TRBJ2-1, with D possibly called TRBD1 or TRBD2 (6 bases each). Germline-derived CDR1 and CDR2 are MGHDK and SYGVNS. This CDR3 contains 14 residues. The CDR3 spells CASSPPGAYNEQFF. The CDR3 DNA sequence: TGTGCCAGCAGTCCTCCGGGGGCCTATAATGAGCAGTTCTTC.

V and J are TRBV11-3 and TRBJ2-3; 8 bases are a match to TRBD1. J gave up 4 bases and V 4 bases, and 4 bases lay outside the gene matches. In germline, CDR1 is SGHNT, CDR2 YENEEA. The CDR3 length is 14 residues. This CDR3 reads CASSSGQGPDTQYF. In nucleotides, the CDR3 is TGTGCCAGCAGCTCCGGACAGGGACCAGATACGCAGTATTTT.

The V call is TRBV20-1, the J call TRBJ1-1; D gene uncertain. V was pared by 6 bases and J by 8 bases, with 13 bases between. The CDR3 consists of 11 residues. The germline gives CDR1 DFQATT, CDR2 SNEGSKA (reference sequence). The CDR3 DNA is TGCAGTGCGTGGGGATCCTCAGAAGCTTTCTTT. Translating it yields CSAWGSSEAFF.

The table lists this clone with many counts. The CDR3 DNA follows: TGTGCCAGCAGTTCCGGGACTAGCGGAGGGAACCAAGAGACCCAGTACTTC. It specifies CASSSGTSGGNQETQYF. The chain couples TRBV27 to TRBJ2-5; 11 bases fit TRBD2. The CDR3 spans 17 residues. Germline V gene data show CDR1 as MNHEY and CDR2 as SMNVEV (reference sequence). The V segment lost 4 bases and the J segment 0 bases; nucleotides outside the gene matches: 7.

This chain uses TRBV28 with TRBJ2-7; D uncertain. V was clipped by 6 bases and J by 6 bases, with 9 bases between them. This CDR3 contains 11 residues. In germline, CDR1 is MDHEN, CDR2 SYDVKM. The CDR3 is CASSLRAEQYF. The CDR3 DNA sequence: TGTGCCAGCAGCCTCCGAGCCGAGCAGTACTTC.

This chain links TRBV12-5 with TRBJ1-1; D is possibly TRBD1 (6 bases). The V end lost 5 bases, the J end lost 2 bases, and 9 bases lay between the germline ends. The germline CDR1 and CDR2 sequences are LGHNT and FRNRAP. The CDR3 consists of 13 residues. CDR3 nucleotides: TGTGCTAGTGGTCGGGACACTAACACTGAAGCTTTCTTT. Amino acid sequence: CASGRDTNTEAFF.

In its sample, this clone was seen a few times. The chain recombines TRBV7-8 with TRBJ2-7, with D unresolved. In germline, CDR1 is SGHVS, CDR2 FQNEAQ. This CDR3 is built from 14 residues. Trimming cost V 5 bases and J 2 bases, with 13 bases left between them. CDR3: CASSKSDGPYEQYF. The DNA of the CDR3 is TGTGCCAGCAGCAAATCGGACGGTCCCTACGAGCAGTACTTC. The complete variable domain, with remaining parts taken from reference TRBV7-8 and TRBJ2-7, reads GAGVSQSPRYKVAKRGQDVALRCDPISGHVSLFWYQQALGQGPEFLTYFQNEAQLDKSGLPSDRFFAERPEGSVSTLKIQRTQQEDSAVYLCASSKSDGPYEQYFGPGTRLTVT.

The CDR3 region is CASSGWDRGIFQPQHF. The CDR3 DNA is TGTGCCAGCAGTGGTTGGGACAGGGGTATATTTCAGCCCCAGCATTTT. The rearrangement joins TRBV6-2 or TRBV6-3 to TRBJ1-5; TRBD1 matches at 10 bases. V trimming: 5 bases; J trimming: 6 bases; junction bases outside the gene matches: 10. The CDR3 has 16 amino acids. Germline CDR1 MNHEY, CDR2 SVGEGT.

The chain links TRBV6-2 or TRBV6-3 to TRBJ1-5; D call uncertain. Deletions cut 5 bases from V and 7 bases from J, with 12 bases between. Looked up from germline, CDR1 is MNHEY and CDR2 is SVGEGT. The CDR3 runs to 13 residues. The CDR3 loop is CASSPPLGQPQHF. The CDR3 DNA is TGTGCCAGCAGTCCCCCCCTTGGGCAGCCCCAGCATTTT.

CDR3 region: CASSILRGSLYSNQPQHF. For the CDR3, the DNA is TGTGCCAGTAGTATCCTGAGGGGCAGCCTTTATAGCAATCAGCCCCAGCATTTT. The chain links TRBV19 to TRBJ1-5; D is perhaps TRBD1 (5 bases). V gave up 3 bases and J gave up 0 bases, with 18 bases separating them. Germline V gives CDR1 LNHDA, CDR2 SQIVND (reference sequence). This CDR3 comprises 18 residues.

This clone was counted a single time. The V gene is TRBV28, the J gene TRBJ2-6; TRBD1 aligns across 10 bases. The CDR3 is 17 amino acids. Germline V gene lookup returns CDR1 MDHEN and CDR2 SYDVKM. After removal of 6 bases from V and 0 bases from J, the junction contained 5 bases not matched to a gene. The CDR3 DNA reads as TGTGCCAGCAGGGGACAGGGGTTAGGCTCTGGGGCCAACGTCCTGACTTTC. Protein: CASRGQGLGSGANVLTF.

The CDR3 DNA reads as TGTGCCTGGAGTCGACCTCTAGCGGGGTACTACGAGCAGTACTTC. Protein product: CAWSRPLAGYYEQYF. This chain links TRBV30 with TRBJ2-7; 9 bases align to TRBD2. The CDR3 is 15 amino acids. J gave up 3 bases and V 2 bases, and 8 bases lay outside the gene matches. CDR1 and CDR2 from the germline V gene are GTSNPN and SVGIG (reference sequence).

J is TRBJ2-7 and V is TRBV28; no clear D gene. CDR3 length: 16 amino acids. Trimming removed 8 bases from V and 5 bases from J, with 25 bases in between. Germline lookup yields CDR1 MDHEN and CDR2 SYDVKM. CDR3 sequence reads: CASANLLVRARDEQYF. The CDR3 nucleotides are TGTGCCAGCGCAAACCTACTCGTTCGGGCTAGGGACGAGCAGTACTTC.

The rearrangement uses TRBV13 and TRBJ2-7; 8 bases fit TRBD2. Unmatched junction bases numbered 2, after V lost 4 bases and J lost 0 bases. The CDR3 totals 14 residues. The germline CDR1 and CDR2 sequences are PRHDT and FYEKMQ (reference sequence). CDR3 sequence: CASSWAGGSYEQYF. CDR3 bases: TGTGCCAGCAGCTGGGCGGGGGGCTCCTACGAGCAGTACTTC.

This rearrangement joins TRBV5-1 to TRBJ2-2, with a weak D call TRBD2 (5 bases). The length of the CDR3 is 14 residues. CDR1 is SGHRS, CDR2 YFSETQ, per germline. The V gene lost 5 bases and the J gene lost 4 bases, with 12 bases spanning the gap. The chain's CDR3 is CASREATSTGELFF. Written as DNA, the CDR3 is TGCGCCAGCAGGGAGGCAACGAGCACCGGGGAGCTGTTTTTT. Complete variable domain (other parts from reference TRBV5-1 and TRBJ2-2): KAGVTQTPRYLIKTRGQQVTLSCSPISGHRSVSWYQQTPGQGLQFLFEYFSETQRNKGNFPGRFSGRQFSNSRSEMNVSTLELGDSALYLCASREATSTGELFFGEGSRLTVL.

The chain employs TRBV7-2 and TRBJ2-3; no firm D call. The germline V gene has CDR1 SGHTA and CDR2 FQGNSA. Deletions cut 6 bases from V and 2 bases from J, with 9 bases between. This CDR3 region has 13 residues. CDR3 region: CASRQPSTDTQYF. DNA of the CDR3: TGTGCCAGCAGGCAGCCATCCACAGATACGCAGTATTTT.

CDR3 in amino acids: CASKRSGVLQETQYF. DNA for the CDR3: TGCGCCAGCAAAAGATCGGGGGTTCTCCAAGAGACCCAGTACTTC. The chain uses TRBV5-1 and TRBJ2-5; TRBD2 is a possible D gene (6 bases). Germline values: CDR1 SGHRS, CDR2 YFSETQ. Trimming cost V 6 bases and J 1 base, with 16 bases left between them. This CDR3 is built from 15 residues.

The chain combines TRBV3-1 (or the pseudogene TRBV3-2) with TRBJ2-4; 9 bases match TRBD1. V dropped 1 base and J dropped 6; count of bases not matched to a gene: 4. The CDR3 is 15 residues long. CDR1 is LGHDT and CDR2 is YNNKEL in the germline V gene (reference sequence). CDR3 amino acids: CASSQGQGVANIQYF. The CDR3 bases are TGTGCCAGCAGCCAAGGACAGGGGGTAGCAAACATTCAGTACTTC.

This clone has only one observation. V gene TRBV3-1 (or the pseudogene TRBV3-2) combines with J gene TRBJ2-1; no reliable D call. The CDR3 contains 14 residues. V dropped 1 base and J dropped 7 bases, with 11 bases sitting between them. Germline CDR1 LGHDT, CDR2 YNNKEL (reference sequence). CDR3 sequence: CASSQGRLVNEQFF. The CDR3 bases are TGTGCCAGCAGCCAAGGAAGACTCGTAAATGAGCAGTTCTTC.